Listed here is a single TCR beta chain. The target antigen is unknown. This entry comes from a study of T cells after yellow fever vaccination. Germline lookup yields CDR1 SGDLS and CDR2 YYNGEE. This CDR3 has 15 residues. Trimming took 0 bases from V and 4 from J; bases not matched to a gene: 2. UMIs were added to TCR cDNA along with a universal primer site when it was made by 5'RACE template switching. TCRdb recomputed calls from the 5' RACE reads with MiXCR, one row per CDR3 protein. The sample lists 450,000 to 550,000 distinct CDR3 sequences; just over 20% were seen once. Study-wide points: Reappearing after the booster were most of the clones from primary vaccination (approximately 96% CD4, 85% to 90% CD8).

This specimen consisted of PBMCs, obtained roughly 23 days after the first yellow fever vaccination. The clonotype was recovered from a man between 18 and 35 years old who received the YFV17D yellow fever vaccine. This chain links TRBV9 with TRBJ1-5, with 9 bases fitting TRBD1. CDR3 loop: CASSVGGQGNQPQHF. The DNA of the CDR3 is TGTGCCAGCAGCGTAGGGGGACAGGGTAATCAGCCCCAGCATTTT.